These T cell receptor beta chains were read from a single sample in a study of blood T cell repertoires in COVID-19. Using immunoSEQ multiplex PCR, the repertoire was profiled, and TCRdb retains in-frame clones only, with some absent. This table holds 140,000 or so clones, roughly 79% found once. Source material: peripheral blood. The receptors were sampled from a man aged 50 to 59 with active or convalescent COVID-19. The CDR3 runs from the conserved cysteine through the conserved F or W. Fields, in order: D gene, J gene, V gene, clone size, CDR3 DNA, CDR3 protein. The D gene is left open where the match is weak. Rows give clone size only sometimes, using once, few, many, or a class for an expanded clone.

. TRBJ2-3 TRBV5-1 . TGCGCCAGCAGCCACTCAGGGGATACGCAGTATTTT CASSHSGDTQYF
. TRBJ1-6 TRBV4-1 few TGCGCCAGCAGCCAAGATCCGGTCTCACCCCTCCACTTT CASSQDPVSPLHF
. TRBJ2-7 TRBV2 . TGTGCCAGCAGCTCTAGTCGCTACGAGCAGTACTTC CASSSSRYEQYF
. TRBJ2-6 TRBV6-1 . TGTGCCAGCAGTGAAGCGGCTTACTCTGGGGCCAACGTCCTGACTTTC CASSEAAYSGANVLTF
TRBD2 TRBJ2-3 TRBV3-1/TRBV3-2 . TGTGCCAGCAGCCATTTGCGGGAGAGGACAGATACGCAGTATTTT CASSHLRERTDTQYF
TRBD1 TRBJ2-2 TRBV7-8 once TGTGCCAGCAGCTTCGGACAGGGGGCCGGGGAGCTGTTTTTT CASSFGQGAGELFF
. TRBJ2-1 TRBV27 few TGTGCCAGCAGTTCTCTCGATGAGCAGTTCTTC CASSSLDEQFF
TRBD1 TRBJ2-5 TRBV7-3 . TGTGCCAGCAGCTCGACAGGGTCCGAAGAGACCCAGTACTTC CASSSTGSEETQYF
. TRBJ2-1 TRBV24-1 . TGTGCCACCAGTGACCCGCGGAGTCCCTCCTACAATGAGCAGTTCTTC CATSDPRSPSYNEQFF
TRBD1 TRBJ2-7 TRBV5-4 . TGTGCCAGCAGCCAGACAGGGGACCTCTACGAGCAGTACTTC CASSQTGDLYEQYF
TRBD1 TRBJ1-2 TRBV6-5 once TGTGCCAGCAGTTACCAGGGACAGGGAGTCTATGGCTACACCTTC CASSYQGQGVYGYTF
TRBD1 TRBJ1-3 TRBV5-8 . TGTGCCAGCAGCCGGGGGACAGAAGGCTCTGGAAACACCATATATTTT CASSRGTEGSGNTIYF
. TRBJ1-1 TRBV30 . TGTGCCTGGGGCAGGGGGAACACTGAAGCTTTCTTT CAWGRGNTEAFF
. TRBJ1-6 TRBV7-8 . TGTGCCAGCAGCTTAAGAGTTAGAGACAGCTATAATTCACCCCTCCACTTT CASSLRVRDSYNSPLHF
. TRBJ2-7 TRBV12-3/TRBV12-4 . TGTGCCAGCAGCTCCTTGGGGCACGAGCAGTACTTC CASSSLGHEQYF
TRBD2 TRBJ2-2 TRBV9 . TGTGCCAGCAGCGCTCATGGTCTAGCGGACGGGGAGCTGTTTTTT CASSAHGLADGELFF
. TRBJ1-2 TRBV5-1 . TGCGCCAGCAGCCCCGGGGGGGGCTCTAACTATGGCTACACCTTC CASSPGGGSNYGYTF
. TRBJ2-7 TRBV28 . TGTGCCAGCACCTCACCCGATAAGGAGGTCAGCGGAACCAACGAGCAGTACTTC CASTSPDKEVSGTNEQYF
TRBD1 TRBJ1-6 TRBV6-2/TRBV6-3 . TGTGCCAGCAGTTACGGAGGGGGCGGCTCACCCCTCCACTTT CASSYGGGGSPLHF
. TRBJ2-1 TRBV19 . TGTGCCAGTAGTATAGGTATCTTTTCTTACAGTCGAAGCTACAATGAGCAGTTCTTC CASSIGIFSYSRSYNEQFF
. TRBJ2-3 TRBV6-2/TRBV6-3 . TGTGCCAGCAGCGTGCGGGATACGCAGTATTTT CASSVRDTQYF
. TRBJ1-2 TRBV29-1 . TGCAGCGTTGATCGGACCCCGGGGTATGGCTACACCTTC CSVDRTPGYGYTF